The entry that follows covers one T cell receptor (beta chain) sequence. Its antigen is not known. There are 11 residues in the CDR3. Trimming left V 6 bases short and J 8 bases short, with 8 bases between. This record comes from a study of response to subunit inactivated influenza vaccine. From the RT-PCR reads, TCRdb called clonotypes with MiXCR, one entry per CDR3 protein. The sample contains approximately 500,000 distinct CDR3 sequences, 11% to 15% of which appear only once. General study results and limits: Each seasonal influenza vaccination, the authors suggested, recruits few new T cells.

The material sequenced was PBMCs from blood, taken 11 to 12 days after vaccination. The V gene is TRBV12-3 or TRBV12-4, the J gene TRBJ1-3, with D hard to call. This receptor was taken from a man in his fifties who received an inactivated influenza vaccine. DNA of the CDR3: TGTGCCAGCAGCCAAGATTACACCATATATTTT. Amino acids: CASSQDYTIYF.